This TCR beta chain is drawn from a study of blood T cell repertoires in COVID-19. Study overall: The origin of the acute and convalescent COVID-19 samples was the United States, Italy and Spain.

Here immunoSEQ multiplex PCR was the method, and the copy in TCRdb shows in-frame clones only, minus some. The data show about 410,000 clones, around 91% seen once. The sample holds one count of this clone. The sequence was obtained from a woman between 40 and 55 years old with COVID-19, enrolled during active disease. Material: peripheral blood.

This chain's CDR3 is CASSQPNGNRANSGNTIYF. The CDR3 DNA reads as TGTGCCAGTAGTCAACCGAACGGGAACAGGGCCAACTCTGGAAACACCATATATTTT. V is TRBV19 and J is TRBJ1-3; TRBD1 is a possible D gene (6 bases). Between the trimmed V and J ends, which lost 5 bases and 0 bases, there was a span of 23 bases. The CDR3 is made up of 19 amino acids. The germline V gene encodes CDR1 LNHDA and CDR2 SQIVND (reference sequence).